The 28 T cell receptor beta chains below come from one sample, sequenced in a study of glioma-infiltrating T cells. TCR alpha and beta CDR3 regions were amplified from RNA using iRepertoire nested multiplex PCR. A single record per CDR3 protein comes from TCRdb applying MiXCR to the multiplex PCR reads. The sample holds about 190,000 distinct CDR3 sequences; over 30% are singletons and the top ten take around 20%. Material: glioma tissue, nonneoplastic brain tissue, or PBMCs (not recorded which). Every receptor here comes from a human donor with low-grade glioma or glioblastoma, undergoing nonglioma brain surgery, or in good health (not recorded which).

The sample holds many counts of this clonotype. V usage is TRBV14 and J usage is TRBJ2-7; no clear D gene. Per germline, CDR1 SGHDN and CDR2 FVKESK. V dropped 1 base and J dropped 2 bases, with 9 bases sitting between them. This CDR3 is built from 14 residues. As DNA, the CDR3 is TGTGCCAGCAGCCAAGTGATTGGACCCTACGAGCAGTACTTC. Translating gives CASSQVIGPYEQYF.

This clonotype has a count of ten or more. The chain is built from TRBV7-9 and TRBJ1-5; D unresolved. CDR1 and CDR2 (germline): SEHNR, FQNEAQ (reference sequence). The V end lost 8 bases, the J end lost 5 bases, and 13 bases lay between the germline ends. The CDR3 consists of 13 residues. The CDR3 sequence: CASPEAAHQPQHF. CDR3 coding DNA: TGTGCCAGCCCTGAGGCAGCCCATCAGCCCCAGCATTTT.

Worth noting for this clonotype: At one end the junction does not follow the germline gene, possibly because of a read error. For the CDR3, the DNA is TGTGCCAGCAGCCGCACGAACACCGGGAAGCTGTTTTTT. Its protein is CASSRTNTGKLFF. This chain joins TRBV7-3 and TRBJ2-2; possibly TRBD2 for D (5 bases). Germline lookup yields CDR1 SGHTA and CDR2 FQGTGA. The CDR3 contains 13 residues. Full variable domain (missing parts from reference TRBV7-3 and TRBJ2-2): GAGVSQTPSNKVTEKGKYVELRCDPISGHTALYWYRQSLGQGPEFLIYFQGTGAADDSGLPNDRFFAVRPEGSVSTLKIQRTERGDSAVYLCASSRTNTGKLFFGEGSRLTVL.

In the case of this clonotype: A much larger clonotype is one base distant, so this may be a read error. The rearrangement links TRBV4-1 to TRBJ1-3; D perhaps matches TRBD1 (5 bases). The CDR3 has 17 residues. The germline CDR1 and CDR2 sequences are MGHRA and YSYEKL. V lost 2 bases and J lost 0, with 14 bases in between. The CDR3 DNA reads TGCGCCAGCAGCCAATCGGACACCGCCTCCTCTGGAAACACCATATATTTT. Residues: CASSQSDTASSGNTIYF.

Worth noting for this clonotype: A junction boundary mismatches the germline segment, possibly from a read error. V usage is TRBV14 and J usage is TRBJ2-7; 7 bases map to TRBD1. The CDR3 totals 15 residues. Germline V CDR1 and CDR2: SGHDN, FVKESK. The CDR3 nucleotides are TGTGCCAGCGGCCAATCCGGGACAGTTGCCACCGAGCAGTACTTC. Protein: CASGQSGTVATEQYF.

Comments on this clonotype: Germline and junction disagree at one end, which may indicate a read error. The chain has TRBV6-1 and TRBJ1-1; D call uncertain. Germline loops: CDR1 MNHNS, CDR2 SASEGT. The CDR3 has 12 residues. This CDR3 is CASRQFTAEAFF. In DNA, the CDR3 is TGTGCCAGCAGACAGTTTACCGCTGAAGCTTTCTTC.

In the case of this clonotype: A much larger clone lies one base from this, so it may be a read error. The chain links TRBV15 to TRBJ2-4; 9 bases agree with TRBD1. CDR3 length: 15 amino acids. Unmatched junction bases numbered 5, after V lost 5 bases and J lost 3 bases. Germline CDR1 and CDR2: LNHNV and YYDKDF (reference sequence). The CDR3 DNA follows: TGTGCCACCAGCGTGGGACAGGGCGTCAAAAACATTCAGTACTTC. Its protein product is CATSVGQGVKNIQYF. The whole variable domain, filled in from reference TRBV15 and TRBJ2-4, reads DAMVIQNPRYQVTQFGKPVTLSCSQTLNHNVMYWYQQKSSQAPKLLFHYYDKDFNNEADTPDNFQSRRPNTSFCFLDIRSPGLGDTAMYLCATSVGQGVKNIQYFGAGTRLSVL.

This clonotype was observed many times. The genes are TRBV10-3 and TRBJ1-2, with a tentative D call TRBD1 (6 bases). This CDR3 is built from 14 residues. The germline V gene has CDR1 ENHRY and CDR2 SYGVKD. V was cut by 7 bases and J by 8 bases, with 20 bases left in between. CDR3 in DNA: TGTGCCATCACCGAGGGGACAAACCCTTCGGGCTACACCTTC. Encoded protein: CAITEGTNPSGYTF.

This clonotype was observed a single time. This may be a read error: a much more frequent sequence differs by one nucleotide. CDR3 sequence reads: CASSLRSQSASHTDTPYF. The CDR3 region has the DNA TGCGCCAGCAGCTTGAGGTCTCAAAGTGCCTCCCACACAGATACGCCGTATTTT. The genes are TRBV5-1 and TRBJ2-3; D not resolved. Germline CDR1 and CDR2: SGHRS and YFSETQ. The CDR3 sequence is 18 residues long.

This clonotype was seen ten or more times. This chain uses TRBV28 with TRBJ2-7, with D possibly TRBD2 on 5 matching bases. V lost 6 bases and J lost 1, with 13 bases in between. CDR3 size: 14 residues. Germline V gene lookup returns CDR1 MDHEN and CDR2 SYDVKM. The CDR3 is CASRSRGGSYEQYF. In nucleotides, the CDR3 is TGTGCCAGCAGGTCCCGCGGAGGTTCCTACGAGCAGTACTTC. Filled out from reference TRBV28 and TRBJ2-7, the complete variable domain reads DVKVTQSSRYLVKRTGEKVFLECVQDMDHENMFWYRQDPGLGLRLIYFSYDVKMKEKGDIPEGYSVSREKKERFSLILESASTNQTSMYLCASRSRGGSYEQYFGPGTRLTVT.

To note about this clonotype: A much larger clonotype is one base distant, so this may be a read error. V and J are TRBV29-1 and TRBJ2-1; D gene ambiguous. Germline lookup yields CDR1 SQVTM and CDR2 ANQGSEA. The CDR3 has 13 residues. As DNA, the CDR3 is TGCAGCGTTGAACCCAGCTCCTACAATGAGAAGTTCTTC. It translates to CSVEPSSYNEKFF.

V gene TRBV28 combines with J gene TRBJ2-7, with a tentative D call TRBD2 (6 bases). V dropped 5 bases and J dropped 7 bases, with 18 bases sitting between them. The CDR3 is 14 amino acids. CDR1 and CDR2 (germline): MDHEN, SYDVKM. The CDR3 region has the DNA TGTGCCAGCAGTGAAGCGTGGGGGGATAATGAGCAGTACTTC. Its protein product is CASSEAWGDNEQYF. The full variable domain, with the rest looked up from reference TRBV28 and TRBJ2-7, is DVKVTQSSRYLVKRTGEKVFLECVQDMDHENMFWYRQDPGLGLRLIYFSYDVKMKEKGDIPEGYSVSREKKERFSLILESASTNQTSMYLCASSEAWGDNEQYFGPGTRLTVT.

This rearrangement joins TRBV9 to TRBJ2-1; 7 bases are a match to TRBD2. Trimming cost V 4 bases and J 9 bases; bases outside gene matches: 7. CDR1 is SGDLS and CDR2 is YYNGEE in the germline V gene. This CDR3 is 13 amino acids long. The CDR3 nucleotides are TGTGCCAGCAGCACCCCTGGGGGGGGTGAGCAGTTCTTC. Residues: CASSTPGGGEQFF.

The genes are TRBV29-1 and TRBJ2-7; tentatively, D is TRBD2 (6 bases). V lost 7 bases and J lost 6, with 22 bases in between. CDR3 length: 14 amino acids. Looked up from germline, CDR1 is SQVTM and CDR2 is ANQGSEA. CDR3 in DNA: TGCAGCGGGGCCCGGGGGACCTCCTTTGGCGAGCAGTACTTC. Its protein is CSGARGTSFGEQYF.

As regards this clonotype: It is likely a read error, because the conserved phenylalanine at the end of the CDR3 is missing. V usage is TRBV20-1 and J usage is TRBJ2-7, with D uncertain. The CDR3 is 13 residues long. CDR1 is DFQATT, CDR2 SNEGSKA, per germline (reference sequence). Trimming removed 6 bases from V and 1 base from J, with 13 bases in between. CDR3 in amino acids: CSAYEPRSYEQYS. CDR3 bases: TGCAGTGCCTACGAACCGAGATCCTACGAGCAGTACTCC.

This clonotype has at least ten counts. This chain joins TRBV20-1 and TRBJ2-4, with 9 bases fitting TRBD2. Germline-derived CDR1 and CDR2 are DFQATT and SNEGSKA (reference sequence). The J segment lost 4 bases and the V segment lost 5 bases, leaving 3 bases of the junction unmatched. This CDR3 contains 13 residues. The CDR3 spells CSAPLAGKNIQYF. CDR3 bases: TGCAGTGCTCCTCTAGCGGGAAAAAACATTCAGTACTTC.

As to this clonotype: With a much larger clone just one base away, this may be a read error. The chain carries TRBV7-2 and TRBJ1-2, with a possible D match to TRBD1 (5 bases). V lost 5 bases and J 7 bases, leaving 14 bases between the germline ends. This CDR3 has 13 residues. CDR1 SGHTA and CDR2 FQGNSA come from the germline V gene. Here the CDR3 DNA reads TGTGCCAGCAGCAGGATAGGGGTGGGTGGCTACACCTTC. Its translation: CASSRIGVGGYTF.

The chain combines TRBV6-6 with TRBJ2-7; possibly TRBD1 for D (6 bases). The V gene's germline CDR1 is MNHNY and CDR2 SVGAGI (reference sequence). The CDR3 length is 15 residues. V lost 0 bases and J 7 bases, leaving 16 bases between the germline ends. CDR3 nucleotides: TGTGCCAGCAGTTACTCGACTGAGGGGGACAATGAGCAGTACTTC. It yields the protein CASSYSTEGDNEQYF.

This chain joins TRBV27 and TRBJ1-1; D is ambiguous. Germline assignment: CDR1 MNHEY and CDR2 SMNVEV (reference sequence). This CDR3 has 13 residues. Trimming cost V 5 bases and J 1 base, with 8 bases left between them. The CDR3 DNA follows: TGTGCCAGCAGTCCAGACGGGAACACTGAAGCTTTCTTT. Its translation: CASSPDGNTEAFF.

This clonotype was counted only a few times. The chain couples TRBV5-6 to TRBJ2-1; D is undetermined. CDR1 and CDR2 (germline): SGHDT, YYEEEE. CDR3 length: 13 amino acids. V shed 2 bases and J shed 8 bases, with 11 bases lying between them. The CDR3 is CASSFEVADEQFF. The CDR3 DNA follows: TGTGCCAGCAGCTTCGAGGTAGCTGATGAGCAGTTCTTC.

J is TRBJ1-2 and V is TRBV5-8; 8 bases are shared with TRBD1. Germline values: CDR1 SGHTS, CDR2 YDEGEE. With V trimmed by 4 bases and J by 4 bases, 15 bases remained unmatched. This CDR3 is 17 amino acids long. The CDR3, as DNA: TGTGCCAGCAGCCTACTGGGGACAGGAAATTATTTCTATGGCTACACCTTC. This codes for CASSLLGTGNYFYGYTF.

This clonotype was detected many times. The V and J genes are TRBV7-7 and TRBJ2-2, with TRBD1 matching 7 bases. V lost 5 bases to trimming and J lost 6 bases; unmatched junction nucleotides: 6. There are 14 residues in the CDR3. The germline V gene encodes CDR1 SSHAT and CDR2 FNYEAQ (reference sequence). CDR3 region: CASSQIQGAGELFF. The CDR3 DNA reads TGTGCCAGCAGCCAAATCCAGGGGGCCGGGGAGCTGTTTTTT.

With respect to this clonotype: A single base separates this from a much larger clone, so it may be a read error. The rearrangement uses TRBV7-2 and TRBJ2-7; the D gene is possibly TRBD2 (6 bases). Per germline, CDR1 SGHTA and CDR2 FQGNSA. CDR3 length: 15 amino acids. V lost 5 bases and J 6 bases, leaving 20 bases between the germline ends. CDR3 residues: CASSPTDTRDCEQYF. The CDR3 region has the DNA TGTGCCAGCAGCCCCACGGATACTCGGGACTGCGAGCAGTACTTC.

The CDR3 DNA reads TGCAGCGTTATGGGCCGAAGCCCCTACGAGCAGTACTTC. It codes for CSVMGRSPYEQYF. This chain connects TRBV29-1 to TRBJ2-7; D is unresolved. The CDR3 contains 13 residues. The germline V and J ends were trimmed by 5 bases and 2 bases, with 13 bases remaining between them. Germline assignment: CDR1 SQVTM and CDR2 ANQGSEA.

This clonotype appeared many times. The V call is TRBV6-1, the J call TRBJ2-1; 12 bases fit TRBD2. The V and J ends lost 2 bases and 9 bases, in that order; junction bases with no gene match: 2. The CDR3 is 14 residues long. From germline, CDR1 is MNHNS and CDR2 SASEGT. CDR3 sequence: CASSETGLAGEQFF. CDR3 nucleotides: TGTGCCAGCAGTGAAACGGGACTAGCGGGTGAGCAGTTCTTC.

Concerning this clonotype: This may be a read error, as it is one base from a much larger clone. The rearrangement joins TRBV19 to TRBJ1-2; D not resolved. The CDR3 is made up of 14 amino acids. Germline CDR1 LNHDA, CDR2 SQIVND (reference sequence). The CDR3 nucleotides read TGTGCCAGTAACCTAGAGGGCGCAGCCTATGCCTACACCTTC. Protein product: CASNLEGAAYAYTF. Filled out from reference TRBV19 and TRBJ1-2, the complete variable domain reads DGGITQSPKYLFRKEGQNVTLSCEQNLNHDAMYWYRQDPGQGLRLIYYSQIVNDFQKGDIAEGYSVSREKKESFPLTVTSAQKNPTAFYLCASNLEGAAYAYTFGSGTRLTVV.

Concerning this clonotype itself: A much larger clone sits a single nucleotide away, making a read error possible. Written as DNA, the CDR3 is TGCGCCAGCAGCCAGGGGCAGGGCGTAGAAACTGAATCTTTCTTT. Protein: CASSQGQGVETESFF. The chain carries TRBV4-1 and TRBJ1-1, with D possibly TRBD1 on 5 matching bases. CDR1 MGHRA and CDR2 YSYEKL come from the germline V gene. The CDR3 sequence is 15 residues long.

This clonotype is medium-sized. Written as DNA, the CDR3 is TGTGCCAGCAGTATTAGCCGAACCAATGAGCAGTTCTTC. It encodes CASSISRTNEQFF. V is TRBV27 and J is TRBJ2-1; no clear D. The CDR3 runs to 13 residues. Trimming took 5 bases from V and 6 from J, leaving 11 bases between them. Germline lookup yields CDR1 MNHEY and CDR2 SMNVEV (reference sequence).